This T cell receptor (beta chain) stems from a study of blood T cell repertoires in COVID-19. Study at large: Whether acute or convalescent, the COVID-19 samples came from the United States, Italy and Spain. PBMCs, B-cell-depleted T cells, or T cells were the source of the cDNA or gDNA that made up the material.

Germline assignment: CDR1 KGHSH and CDR2 LQKENI. CDR3 length: 13 amino acids. The V gene lost 1 base and the J gene lost 10 bases, with 11 bases spanning the gap. The assay was immunoSEQ multiplex PCR, and TCRdb's table has in-frame clones only and misses some. The table shows 250,000 to 400,000 clones, with roughly 84% occurring only once. The sequenced sample was peripheral blood. The gene calls are TRBV18 and TRBJ2-1; D might be TRBD2 (5 bases). The TCR originated in a man aged 50 or older with active or convalescent COVID-19. The CDR3 sequence is CASSPRGAQEQFF. The DNA of the CDR3 is TGTGCCAGCTCACCACGGGGAGCTCAAGAGCAGTTCTTC.